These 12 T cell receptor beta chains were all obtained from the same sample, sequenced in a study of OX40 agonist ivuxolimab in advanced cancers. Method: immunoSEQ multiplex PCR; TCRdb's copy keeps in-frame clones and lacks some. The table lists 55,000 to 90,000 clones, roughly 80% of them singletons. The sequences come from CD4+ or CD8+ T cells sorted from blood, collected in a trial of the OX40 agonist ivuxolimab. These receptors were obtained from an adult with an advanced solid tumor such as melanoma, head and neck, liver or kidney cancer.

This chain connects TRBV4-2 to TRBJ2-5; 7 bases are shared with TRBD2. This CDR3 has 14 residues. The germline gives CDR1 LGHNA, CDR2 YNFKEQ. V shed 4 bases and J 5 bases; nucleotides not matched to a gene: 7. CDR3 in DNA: TGTGCCAGCAGCCGCACTAGCGTCGGGGAGACCCAGTACTTC. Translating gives CASSRTSVGETQYF.

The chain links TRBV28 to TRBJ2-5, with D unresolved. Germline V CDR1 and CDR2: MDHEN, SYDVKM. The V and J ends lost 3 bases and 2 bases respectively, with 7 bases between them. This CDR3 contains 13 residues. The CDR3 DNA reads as TGTGCCAGCAGTTTTGGCCAGCAAGAGACCCAGTACTTC. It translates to CASSFGQQETQYF.

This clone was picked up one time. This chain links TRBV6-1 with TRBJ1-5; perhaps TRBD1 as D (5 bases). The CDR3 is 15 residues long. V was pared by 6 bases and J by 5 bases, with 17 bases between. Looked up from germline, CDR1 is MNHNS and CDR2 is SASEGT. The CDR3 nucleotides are TGTGCCAGCAGATGGACTGCAGGGAGGGATCAGCCCCAGCATTTT. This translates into CASRWTAGRDQPQHF.

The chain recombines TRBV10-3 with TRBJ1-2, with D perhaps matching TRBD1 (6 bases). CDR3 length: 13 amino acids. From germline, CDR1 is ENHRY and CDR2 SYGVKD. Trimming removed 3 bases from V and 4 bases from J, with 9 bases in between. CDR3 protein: CAISEQGSYGYTF. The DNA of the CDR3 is TGTGCCATCAGTGAACAGGGATCCTATGGCTACACCTTC.

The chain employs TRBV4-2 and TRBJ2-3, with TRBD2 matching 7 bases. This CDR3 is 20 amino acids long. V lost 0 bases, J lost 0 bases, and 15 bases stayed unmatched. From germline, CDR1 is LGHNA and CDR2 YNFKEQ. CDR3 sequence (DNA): TGTGCCAGCAGCCAAGAAGTTGTGGGAGCGGGGAGAACTAGCACAGATACGCAGTATTTT. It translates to CASSQEVVGAGRTSTDTQYF.

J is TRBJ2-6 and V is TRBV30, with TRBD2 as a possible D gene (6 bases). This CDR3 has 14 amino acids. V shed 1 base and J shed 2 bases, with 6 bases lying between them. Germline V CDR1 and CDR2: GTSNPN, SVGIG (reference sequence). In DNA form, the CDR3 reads TGTGCCTGGAGTGCGGGGGCTGGGGCCAACGTCCTGACTTTC. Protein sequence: CAWSAGAGANVLTF.

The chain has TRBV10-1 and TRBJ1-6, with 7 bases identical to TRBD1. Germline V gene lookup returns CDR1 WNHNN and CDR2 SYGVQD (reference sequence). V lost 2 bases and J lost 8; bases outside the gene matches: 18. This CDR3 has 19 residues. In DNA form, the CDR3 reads TGCGCCAGCAGTGAGCCGAGGGGGCCAACAGGGACAAGGGATTCACCCCTCCACTTT. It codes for CASSEPRGPTGTRDSPLHF.

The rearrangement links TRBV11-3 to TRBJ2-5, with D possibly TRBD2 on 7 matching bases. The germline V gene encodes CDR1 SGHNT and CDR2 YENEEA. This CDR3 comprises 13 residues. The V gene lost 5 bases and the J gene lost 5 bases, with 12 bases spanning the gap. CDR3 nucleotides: TGTGCCAGCAGCCGGGGGGCGGGCGAGACCCAGTACTTC. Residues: CASSRGAGETQYF. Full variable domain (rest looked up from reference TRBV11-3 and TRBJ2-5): EAGVVQSPRYKIIEKKQPVAFWCNPISGHNTLYWYLQNLGQGPELLIRYENEEAVDDSQLPKDRFSAERLKGVDSTLKIQPAELGDSAVYLCASSRGAGETQYFGPGTRLLVL.

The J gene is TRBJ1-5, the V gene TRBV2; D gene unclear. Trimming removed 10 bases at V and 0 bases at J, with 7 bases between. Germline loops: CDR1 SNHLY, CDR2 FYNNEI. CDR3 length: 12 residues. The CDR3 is CATQDSNQPQHF. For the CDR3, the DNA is TGTGCCACACAAGATAGCAATCAGCCCCAGCATTTT.

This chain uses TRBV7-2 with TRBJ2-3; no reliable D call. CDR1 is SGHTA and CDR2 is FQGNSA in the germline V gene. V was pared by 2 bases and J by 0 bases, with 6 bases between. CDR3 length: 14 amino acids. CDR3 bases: TGTGCCAGCAGCTTATCTAGAAGCACAGATACGCAGTATTTT. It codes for CASSLSRSTDTQYF.

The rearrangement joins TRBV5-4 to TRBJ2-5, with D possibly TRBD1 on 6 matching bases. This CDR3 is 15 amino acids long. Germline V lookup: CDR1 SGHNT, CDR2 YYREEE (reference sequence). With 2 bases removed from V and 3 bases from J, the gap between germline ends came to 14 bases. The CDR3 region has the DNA TGTGCCAGCAGCTTTAATACAGGGCGGGAAGAGACCCAGTACTTC. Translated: CASSFNTGREETQYF.

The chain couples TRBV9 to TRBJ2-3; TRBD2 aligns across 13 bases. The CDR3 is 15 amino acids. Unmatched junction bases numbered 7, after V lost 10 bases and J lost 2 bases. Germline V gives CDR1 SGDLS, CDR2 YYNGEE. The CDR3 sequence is CAAGTSGDITDTQYF. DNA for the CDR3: TGTGCCGCGGGGACTAGCGGGGACATCACAGATACGCAGTATTTT.